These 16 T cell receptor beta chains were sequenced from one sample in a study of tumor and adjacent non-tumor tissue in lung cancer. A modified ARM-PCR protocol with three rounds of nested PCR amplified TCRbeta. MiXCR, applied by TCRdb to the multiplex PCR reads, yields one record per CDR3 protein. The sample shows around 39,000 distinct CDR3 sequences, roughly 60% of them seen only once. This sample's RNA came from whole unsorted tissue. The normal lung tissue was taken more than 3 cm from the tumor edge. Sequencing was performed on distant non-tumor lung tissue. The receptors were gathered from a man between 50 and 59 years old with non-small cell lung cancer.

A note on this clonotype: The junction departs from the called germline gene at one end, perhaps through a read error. In DNA form, the CDR3 reads TGTGACAGCAGTTACACCTATGGGGACCGTAGCAATCAGCCCCAGCATTTT. Translation gives CDSSYTYGDRSNQPQHF. J is TRBJ1-5 and V is TRBV6-7, with D possibly TRBD1 on 5 matching bases. TRBV6-7 is sorted into the ORF group, with uncertain function. The CDR3 covers 17 residues.

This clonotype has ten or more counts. CDR3 DNA sequence: TGTGCCAGCAGCTTGAGGGGCGAGCAGTACTTC. It yields the protein CASSLRGEQYF. This chain joins TRBV5-4 and TRBJ2-7, with D possibly TRBD1 on 5 matching bases. The CDR3 runs to 11 residues. V shed 1 base and J shed 6 bases, with 5 bases lying between them. Germline CDR1 reads SGHNT; CDR2 reads YYREEE (reference sequence).

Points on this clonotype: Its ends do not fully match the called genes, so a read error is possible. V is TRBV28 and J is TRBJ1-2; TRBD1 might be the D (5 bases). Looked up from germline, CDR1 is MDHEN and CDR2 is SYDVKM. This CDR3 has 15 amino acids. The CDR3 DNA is TGTGACAGCACCAAAGCGATTACAGGCCTCGGTGGCTACACCTTC. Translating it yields CDSTKAITGLGGYTF.

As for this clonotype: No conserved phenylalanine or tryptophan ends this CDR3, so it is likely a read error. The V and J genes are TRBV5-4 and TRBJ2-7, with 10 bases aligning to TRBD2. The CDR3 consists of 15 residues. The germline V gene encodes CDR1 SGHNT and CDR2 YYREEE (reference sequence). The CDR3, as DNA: TGTGCTAGCAGCAGCGGGGGGGTCTCTTTTTACGAGCAGTACTTG. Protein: CASSSGGVSFYEQYL.

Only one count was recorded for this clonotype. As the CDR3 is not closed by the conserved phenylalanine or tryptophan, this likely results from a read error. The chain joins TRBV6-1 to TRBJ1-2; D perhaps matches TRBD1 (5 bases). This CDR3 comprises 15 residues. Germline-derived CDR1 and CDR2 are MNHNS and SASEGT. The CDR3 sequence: CVSLLTAGFKQGYTL. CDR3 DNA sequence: TGTGTCAGCCTTCTAACGGCAGGGTTTAAACAAGGCTACACCCTC.

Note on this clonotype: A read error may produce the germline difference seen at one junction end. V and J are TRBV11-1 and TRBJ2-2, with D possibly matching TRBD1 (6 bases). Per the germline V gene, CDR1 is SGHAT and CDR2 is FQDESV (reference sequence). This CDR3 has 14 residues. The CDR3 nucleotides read TGTGGCAGCAGTTTACAGGGTCGGCTCGGGGAGCTGTTCTTT. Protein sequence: CGSSLQGRLGELFF.

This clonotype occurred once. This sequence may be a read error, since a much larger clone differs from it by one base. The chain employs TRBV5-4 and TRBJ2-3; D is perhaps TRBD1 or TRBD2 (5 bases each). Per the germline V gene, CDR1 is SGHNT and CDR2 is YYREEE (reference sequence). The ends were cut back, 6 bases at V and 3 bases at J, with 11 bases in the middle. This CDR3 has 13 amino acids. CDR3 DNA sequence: TGTGCCAGCACCTTAGAGGGGACAGATACGCAGTATTTT. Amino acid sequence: CASTLEGTDTQYF.

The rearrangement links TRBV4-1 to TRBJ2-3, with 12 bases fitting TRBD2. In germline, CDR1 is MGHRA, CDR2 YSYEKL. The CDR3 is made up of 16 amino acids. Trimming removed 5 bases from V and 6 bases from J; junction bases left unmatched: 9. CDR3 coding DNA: TGCGCCAGCAGCAACGAACTAGCGGGAGGCTTGGATACGCAGTATTTT. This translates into CASSNELAGGLDTQYF.

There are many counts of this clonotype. CDR3 sequence: CASLVRGRGSANEKLFF. DNA of the CDR3: TGTGCCAGCCTCGTCAGGGGACGGGGGTCAGCTAATGAAAAACTGTTTTTT. The genes are TRBV6-1 and TRBJ1-4; perhaps TRBD1 as D (6 bases). V was pared by 8 bases and J by 3 bases, with 22 bases between. Germline assignment: CDR1 MNHNS and CDR2 SASEGT. This CDR3 contains 17 residues.

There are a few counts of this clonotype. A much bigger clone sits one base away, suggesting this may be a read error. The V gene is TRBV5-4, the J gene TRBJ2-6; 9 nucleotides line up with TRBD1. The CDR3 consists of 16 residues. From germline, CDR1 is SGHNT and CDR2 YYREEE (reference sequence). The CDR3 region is CASSSDRGSGANALTF. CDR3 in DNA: TGTGCCAGCAGCTCGGACAGGGGATCTGGGGCCAACGCCCTGACTTTC. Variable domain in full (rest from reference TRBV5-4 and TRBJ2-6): ETGVTQSPTHLIKTRGQQVTLRCSSQSGHNTVSWYQQALGQGPQFIFQYYREEENGRGNFPPRFSGLQFPNYSSELNVNALELDDSALYLCASSSDRGSGANALTFGAGSRLTVL.

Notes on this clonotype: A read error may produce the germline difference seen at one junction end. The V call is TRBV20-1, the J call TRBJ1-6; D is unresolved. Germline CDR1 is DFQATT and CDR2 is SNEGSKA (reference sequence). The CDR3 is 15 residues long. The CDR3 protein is CSVRDRALGNSPLHF. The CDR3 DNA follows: TGCAGTGTTAGAGACCGGGCCTTAGGAAATTCACCCCTCCACTTT.

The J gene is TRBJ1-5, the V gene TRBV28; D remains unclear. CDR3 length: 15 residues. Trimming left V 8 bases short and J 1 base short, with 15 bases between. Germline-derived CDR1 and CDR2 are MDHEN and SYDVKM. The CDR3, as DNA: TGTGCCAGCCTAAACTCAGTGGGCAGCAATCAGCCCCAGCATTTT. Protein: CASLNSVGSNQPQHF. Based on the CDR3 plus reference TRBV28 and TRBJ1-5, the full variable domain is DVKVTQSSRYLVKRTGEKVFLECVQDMDHENMFWYRQDPGLGLRLIYFSYDVKMKEKGDIPEGYSVSREKKERFSLILESASTNQTSMYLCASLNSVGSNQPQHFGDGTRLSIL.

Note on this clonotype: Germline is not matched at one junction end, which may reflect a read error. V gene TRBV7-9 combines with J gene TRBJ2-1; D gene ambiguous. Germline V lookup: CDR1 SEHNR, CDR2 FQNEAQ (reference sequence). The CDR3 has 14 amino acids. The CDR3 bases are TGTGCCAGCAGCCCCCGGAGAGGTTTTGGTGAGCGGTTCTTC. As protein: CASSPRRGFGERFF. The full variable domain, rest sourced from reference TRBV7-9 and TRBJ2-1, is DTGVSQNPRHKITKRGQNVTFRCDPISEHNRLYWYRQTLGQGPEFLTYFQNEAQLEKSRLLSDRFSAERPKGSFSTLEIQRTEQGDSAMYLCASSPRRGFGERFFGPGTRLTVL.

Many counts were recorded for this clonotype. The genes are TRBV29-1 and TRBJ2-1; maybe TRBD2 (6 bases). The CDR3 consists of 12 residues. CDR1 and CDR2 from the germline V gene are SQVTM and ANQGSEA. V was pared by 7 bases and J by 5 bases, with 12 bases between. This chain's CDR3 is CSGRGWNNEQFF. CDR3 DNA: TGCAGCGGACGGGGGTGGAACAATGAGCAGTTCTTC.

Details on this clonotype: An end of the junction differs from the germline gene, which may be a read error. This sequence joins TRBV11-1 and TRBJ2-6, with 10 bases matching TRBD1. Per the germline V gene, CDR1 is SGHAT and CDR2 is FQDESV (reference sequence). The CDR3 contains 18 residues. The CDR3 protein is CASSEDRGLSSGANILTF. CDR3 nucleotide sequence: TGTGCCAGCAGCGAGGACAGGGGGTTGAGCTCTGGGGCCAACATCCTGACTTTC. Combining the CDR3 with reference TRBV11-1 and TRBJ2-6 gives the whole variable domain EAEVAQSPRYKITEKSQAVAFWCDPISGHATLYWYRQILGQGPELLVQFQDESVVDDSQLPKDRFSAERLKGVDSTLKIQPAELGDSAMYLCASSEDRGLSSGANILTFGAGSRLTVL.

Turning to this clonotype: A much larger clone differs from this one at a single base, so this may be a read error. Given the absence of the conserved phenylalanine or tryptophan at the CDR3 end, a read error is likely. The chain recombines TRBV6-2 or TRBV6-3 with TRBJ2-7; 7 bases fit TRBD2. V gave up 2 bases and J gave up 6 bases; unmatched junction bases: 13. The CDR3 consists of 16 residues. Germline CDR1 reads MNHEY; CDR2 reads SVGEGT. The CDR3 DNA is TGTGCCAGCAGTTACAACGAGCGGGGCCCCTACGCCGAGCAGTACTCC. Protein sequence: CASSYNERGPYAEQYS.